The clone carrying this TCR beta chain showed up just a few times. Its target is not known. The sample is drawn from a study of early T cells in non-severe SARS-CoV-2 infection. Trimming stripped 0 bases from V and 6 bases from J, with 11 bases between. CDR1 and CDR2 from the germline V gene are LGHNA and YSLEER. The CDR3 covers 15 residues. Findings and caveats of the study: Missing private and CD4 specificities, VDJdb matching favored anti-spike CD8 responses.

TCRdb re-called the 5' RACE reads through MiXCR, storing one row per CDR3 protein. The top ten hold about 9.3% of the sample, which has tens of thousands of distinct CDR3 sequences, 13% seen once. This specimen was whole blood, taken at baseline. The receptor was isolated from an adult who was a healthcare worker with PCR-confirmed SARS-CoV-2 infection or an uninfected control (not recorded which). This sequence joins TRBV4-3 and TRBJ2-2; tentatively, D is TRBD1 (6 bases). Here the CDR3 reads CASSQDDRIAGELFF. Here the CDR3 DNA reads TGCGCCAGCAGCCAAGACGACAGGATTGCCGGGGAGCTGTTTTTT.